This T cell receptor beta chain was found in a study of cytomegalovirus exposure and HLA in healthy donors. On the study more broadly: Genotyping of 300 to 450 donors showed that around 85% belonged to the Caucasian-associated ancestry cluster.

This CDR3 has 14 residues. The germline CDR1 and CDR2 sequences are SGHAT and FQNNGV. With 5 bases removed from V and 4 bases from J, the gap between germline ends came to 14 bases. The study's findings and limits: Investigators reported around 150 TCR beta chains as tied to cytomegalovirus. 87-base-pair reads could not separate some V segments, including TRBV6-2 and TRBV6-3.

Details on this clone: Its antigen is still unknown.

A multiplex PCR was run with 60 Vbeta primers and 13 Jbeta primers. Authors' methods: About 83 million unique TCR beta chains, 8.5 million to 14 million shared, were counted in a later analysis. Profiling relied on immunoSEQ multiplex PCR, and the TCRdb table lists in-frame clones only, not all of them. V and J calls and clone size are given by that table; D and trimming were obtained from the DNA. The table shows more than 95,000 clones, with 60% to 80% occurring only once. This chain joins TRBV11-2 and TRBJ1-1, with D possibly matching TRBD1 (6 bases). The sequenced sample was PBMCs. The clonotype comes from a man aged 25-40 years in good health and CMV-seronegative. Here the CDR3 reads CASSRGGGVTEAFF. Written as DNA, the CDR3 is TGTGCCAGCAGCCGAGGGGGGGGCGTCACTGAAGCTTTCTTT.